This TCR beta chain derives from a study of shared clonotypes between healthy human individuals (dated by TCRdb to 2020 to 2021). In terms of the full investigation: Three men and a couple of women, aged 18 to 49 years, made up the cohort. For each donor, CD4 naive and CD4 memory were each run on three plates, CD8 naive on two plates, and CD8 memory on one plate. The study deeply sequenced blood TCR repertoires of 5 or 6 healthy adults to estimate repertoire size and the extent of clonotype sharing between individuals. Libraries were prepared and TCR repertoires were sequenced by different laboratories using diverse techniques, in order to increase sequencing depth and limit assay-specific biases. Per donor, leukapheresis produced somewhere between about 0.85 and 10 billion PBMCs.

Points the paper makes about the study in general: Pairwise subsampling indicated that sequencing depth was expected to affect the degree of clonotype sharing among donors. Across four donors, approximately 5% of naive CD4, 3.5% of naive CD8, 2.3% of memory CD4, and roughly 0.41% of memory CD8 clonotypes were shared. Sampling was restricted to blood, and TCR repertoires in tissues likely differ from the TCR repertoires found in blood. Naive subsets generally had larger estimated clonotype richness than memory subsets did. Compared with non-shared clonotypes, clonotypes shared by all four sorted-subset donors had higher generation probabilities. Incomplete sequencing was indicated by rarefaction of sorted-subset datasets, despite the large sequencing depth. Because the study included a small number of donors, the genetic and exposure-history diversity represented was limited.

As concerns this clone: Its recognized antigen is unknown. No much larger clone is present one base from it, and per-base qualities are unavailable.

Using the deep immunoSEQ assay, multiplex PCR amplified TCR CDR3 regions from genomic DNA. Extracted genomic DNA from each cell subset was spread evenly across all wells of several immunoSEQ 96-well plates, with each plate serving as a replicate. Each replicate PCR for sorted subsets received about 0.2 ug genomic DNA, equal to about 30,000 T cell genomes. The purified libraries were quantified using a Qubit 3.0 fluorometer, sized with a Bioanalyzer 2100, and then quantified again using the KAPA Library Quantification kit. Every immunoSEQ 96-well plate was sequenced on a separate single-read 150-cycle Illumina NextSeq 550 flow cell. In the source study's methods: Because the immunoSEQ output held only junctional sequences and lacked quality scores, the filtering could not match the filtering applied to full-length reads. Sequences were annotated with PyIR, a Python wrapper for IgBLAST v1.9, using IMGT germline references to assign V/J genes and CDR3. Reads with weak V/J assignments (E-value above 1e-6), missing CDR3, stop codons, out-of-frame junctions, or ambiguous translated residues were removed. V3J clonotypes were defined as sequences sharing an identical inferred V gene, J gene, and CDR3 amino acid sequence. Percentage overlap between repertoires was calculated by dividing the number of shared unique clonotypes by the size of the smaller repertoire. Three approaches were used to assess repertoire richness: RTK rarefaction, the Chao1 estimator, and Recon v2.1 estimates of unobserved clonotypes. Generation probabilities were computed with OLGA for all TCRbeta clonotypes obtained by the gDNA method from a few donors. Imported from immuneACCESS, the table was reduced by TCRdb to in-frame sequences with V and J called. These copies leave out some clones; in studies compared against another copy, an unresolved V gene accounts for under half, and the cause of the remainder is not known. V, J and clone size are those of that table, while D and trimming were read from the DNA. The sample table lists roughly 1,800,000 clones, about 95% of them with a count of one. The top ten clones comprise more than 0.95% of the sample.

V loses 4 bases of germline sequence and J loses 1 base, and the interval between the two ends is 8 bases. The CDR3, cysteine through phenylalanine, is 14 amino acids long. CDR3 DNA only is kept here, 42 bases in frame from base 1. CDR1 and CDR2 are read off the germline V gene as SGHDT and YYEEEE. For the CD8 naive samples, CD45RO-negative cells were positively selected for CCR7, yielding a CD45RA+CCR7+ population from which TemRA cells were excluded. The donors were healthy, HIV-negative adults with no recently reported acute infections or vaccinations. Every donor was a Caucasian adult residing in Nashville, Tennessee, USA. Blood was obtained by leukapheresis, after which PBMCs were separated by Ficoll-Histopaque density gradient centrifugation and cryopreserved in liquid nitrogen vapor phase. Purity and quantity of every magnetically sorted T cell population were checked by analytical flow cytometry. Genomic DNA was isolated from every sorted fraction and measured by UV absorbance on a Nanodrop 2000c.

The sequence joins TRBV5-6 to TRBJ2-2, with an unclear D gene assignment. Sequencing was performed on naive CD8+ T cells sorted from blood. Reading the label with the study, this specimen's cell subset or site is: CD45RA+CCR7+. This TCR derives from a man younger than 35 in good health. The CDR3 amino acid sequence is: CASSPTQNTGELFF. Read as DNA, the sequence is TGTGCCAGCAGCCCGACACAGAACACCGGGGAGCTGTTTTTT.